This T cell receptor beta chain was recovered during a study of blood T cell repertoires in COVID-19. The CDR3 has 16 amino acids. The germline gives CDR1 MNHEY, CDR2 SMNVEV (reference sequence). Unmatched junction bases numbered 8, after V lost 5 bases and J lost 0 bases. This clone was detected a few times. TCRdb keeps only in-frame clones here, not all; method: immunoSEQ multiplex PCR. This table holds more than 120,000 clones, 84% found once. The TCR originated in a man aged 50 or older in a cohort exposed to, infected with or recovered from COVID-19 (not recorded which). The chain uses TRBV27 and TRBJ1-1; TRBD1 aligns across 8 bases. Sequencing was carried out using PBMCs or T cells enriched from blood (not recorded which). The CDR3 is CASSADPDRVNTEAFF. The CDR3 DNA reads TGTGCCAGCAGTGCGGATCCGGACAGGGTGAACACTGAAGCTTTCTTT.